This record covers a single T cell receptor (beta chain). As yet, its antigen is unknown. This entry comes from a study of T cells expressing NK-cell markers. The overall study: The authors sequenced eight donors, of whom seven were HCMV-seropositive and one was seronegative.

TCR beta cDNA was made by 5'RACE template switching with UMIs. One entry per CDR3 protein, without DNA, is what TCRdb gives after re-calling the 5' RACE reads. The sample has 450,000 to 600,000 distinct CDR3 sequences, and its top ten clones hold around 4%. Findings and limits, study-wide: Evidence did not settle whether expanded NKG2C+ T cell clones targeted HCMV.

The CDR3 length is 16 residues. Germline V gene lookup returns CDR1 LGHDT and CDR2 YNNKEL (reference sequence). The chain uses TRBV3-1 and TRBJ2-5; with no DNA, the TCRdb D assignment of TRBD2 cannot be verified. Input material: blood T cells: a sorted CD56 or NKG2C T cell subset, CD4+ or CD8+ T cells, or bulk PBMC T cells (not recorded which). The clonotype comes from a man younger than 35 in good health. CDR3 residues: CASSQEVAGVKETQYF.